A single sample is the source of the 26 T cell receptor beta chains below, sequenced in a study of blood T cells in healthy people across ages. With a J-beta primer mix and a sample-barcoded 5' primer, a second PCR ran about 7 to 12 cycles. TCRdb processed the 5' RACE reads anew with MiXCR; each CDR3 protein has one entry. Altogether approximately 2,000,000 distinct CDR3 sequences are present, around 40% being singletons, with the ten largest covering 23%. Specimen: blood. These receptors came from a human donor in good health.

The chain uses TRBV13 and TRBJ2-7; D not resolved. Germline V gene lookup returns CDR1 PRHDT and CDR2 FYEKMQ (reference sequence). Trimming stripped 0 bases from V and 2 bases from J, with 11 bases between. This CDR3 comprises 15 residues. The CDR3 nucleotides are TGTGCCAGCAGCTTAGGGGGGTTCGCTCCCTACGAGCAGTACTTC. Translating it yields CASSLGGFAPYEQYF.

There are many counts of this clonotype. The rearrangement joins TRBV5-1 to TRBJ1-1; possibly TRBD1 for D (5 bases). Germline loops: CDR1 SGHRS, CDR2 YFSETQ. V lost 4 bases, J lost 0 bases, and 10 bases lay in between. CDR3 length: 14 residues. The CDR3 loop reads CASSQGTLNTEAFF. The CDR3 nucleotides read TGCGCCAGCAGCCAAGGGACTTTGAACACTGAAGCTTTCTTT.

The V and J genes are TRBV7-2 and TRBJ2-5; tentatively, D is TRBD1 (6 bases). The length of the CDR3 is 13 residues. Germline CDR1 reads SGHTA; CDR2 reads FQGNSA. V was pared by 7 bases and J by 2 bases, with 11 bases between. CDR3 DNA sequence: TGTGCCAGCACCTACCAGGGGCAAGAGACCCAGTACTTC. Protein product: CASTYQGQETQYF.

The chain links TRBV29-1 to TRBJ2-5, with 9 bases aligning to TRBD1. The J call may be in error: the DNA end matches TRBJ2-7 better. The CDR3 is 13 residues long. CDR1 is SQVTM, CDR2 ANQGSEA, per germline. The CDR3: CSVGRDRDGEQYF. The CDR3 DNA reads TGCAGCGTCGGACGGGACAGGGACGGCGAGCAGTACTTC.

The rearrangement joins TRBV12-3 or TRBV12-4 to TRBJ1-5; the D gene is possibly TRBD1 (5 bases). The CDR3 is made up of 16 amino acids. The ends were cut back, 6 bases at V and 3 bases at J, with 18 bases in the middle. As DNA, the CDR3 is TGTGCCAGCAGCTTTTCCGCTCAGGGACCCAATCAGCCCCAGCATTTT. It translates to CASSFSAQGPNQPQHF.

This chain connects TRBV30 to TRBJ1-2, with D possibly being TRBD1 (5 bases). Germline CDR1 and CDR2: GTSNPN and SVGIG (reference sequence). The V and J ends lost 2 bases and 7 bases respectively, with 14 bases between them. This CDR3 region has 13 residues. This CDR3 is CAWSREGSGGYTF. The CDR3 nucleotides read TGTGCCTGGAGTAGGGAGGGGTCTGGTGGCTACACCTTC.

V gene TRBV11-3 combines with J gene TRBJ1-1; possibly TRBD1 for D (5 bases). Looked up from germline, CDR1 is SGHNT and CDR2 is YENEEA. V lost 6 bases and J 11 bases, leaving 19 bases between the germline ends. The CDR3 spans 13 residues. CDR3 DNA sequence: TGTGCCAGCAGTTTTGTCGGGACGATGGAGGCTTTCTTT. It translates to CASSFVGTMEAFF. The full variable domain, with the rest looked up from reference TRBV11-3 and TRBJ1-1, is EAGVVQSPRYKIIEKKQPVAFWCNPISGHNTLYWYLQNLGQGPELLIRYENEEAVDDSQLPKDRFSAERLKGVDSTLKIQPAELGDSAVYLCASSFVGTMEAFFGQGTRLTVV.

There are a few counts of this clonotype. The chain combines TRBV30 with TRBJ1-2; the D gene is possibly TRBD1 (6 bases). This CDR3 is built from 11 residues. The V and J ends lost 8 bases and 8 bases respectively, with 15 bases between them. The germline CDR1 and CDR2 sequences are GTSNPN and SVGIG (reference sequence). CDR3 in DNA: TGTGCCCGGAAACTGCAGGGGGGCTACACCTTC. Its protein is CARKLQGGYTF.

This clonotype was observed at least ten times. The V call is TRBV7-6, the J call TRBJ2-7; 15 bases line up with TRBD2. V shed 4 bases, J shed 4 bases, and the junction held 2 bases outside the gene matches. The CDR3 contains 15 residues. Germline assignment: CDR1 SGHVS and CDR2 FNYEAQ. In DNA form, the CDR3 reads TGTGCCAGCAGCTCGGGACTAGCGGGGGGTTACGAGCAGTACTTC. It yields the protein CASSSGLAGGYEQYF.

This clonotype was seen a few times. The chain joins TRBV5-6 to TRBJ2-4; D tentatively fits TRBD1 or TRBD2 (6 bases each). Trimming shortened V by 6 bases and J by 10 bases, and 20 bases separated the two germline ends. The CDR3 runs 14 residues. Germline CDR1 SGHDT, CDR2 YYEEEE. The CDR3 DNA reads TGTGCCAGCACCGGACAGCCGGGGGTTGATATTCAGTACTTC. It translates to CASTGQPGVDIQYF.

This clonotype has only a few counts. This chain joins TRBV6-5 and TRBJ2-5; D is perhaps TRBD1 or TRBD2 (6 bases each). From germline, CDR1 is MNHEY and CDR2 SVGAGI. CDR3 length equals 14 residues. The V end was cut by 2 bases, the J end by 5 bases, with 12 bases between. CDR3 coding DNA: TGTGCCAGCAGTTACGGGGGGCCTTTGGAGACCCAGTACTTC. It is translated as CASSYGGPLETQYF.

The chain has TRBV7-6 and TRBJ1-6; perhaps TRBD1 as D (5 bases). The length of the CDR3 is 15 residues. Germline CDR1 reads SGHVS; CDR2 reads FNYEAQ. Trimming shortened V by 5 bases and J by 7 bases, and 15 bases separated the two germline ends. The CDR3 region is CASSPLLQGNSPLHF. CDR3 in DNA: TGTGCCAGCAGCCCCCTCCTCCAGGGAAATTCACCCCTCCACTTT.

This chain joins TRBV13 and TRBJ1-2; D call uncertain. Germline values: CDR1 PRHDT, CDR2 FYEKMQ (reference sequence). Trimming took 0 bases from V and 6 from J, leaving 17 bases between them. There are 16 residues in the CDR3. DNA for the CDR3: TGTGCCAGCAGCTTAGGCCTCATGTACTCTAGGGATGGCTACACCTTC. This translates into CASSLGLMYSRDGYTF.

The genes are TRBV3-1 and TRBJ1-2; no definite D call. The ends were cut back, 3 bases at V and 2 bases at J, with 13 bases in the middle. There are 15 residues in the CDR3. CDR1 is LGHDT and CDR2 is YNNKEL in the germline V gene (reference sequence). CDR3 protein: CASSHEAAPNYGYTF. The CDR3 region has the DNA TGTGCCAGCAGCCATGAGGCAGCTCCAAACTATGGCTACACCTTC.

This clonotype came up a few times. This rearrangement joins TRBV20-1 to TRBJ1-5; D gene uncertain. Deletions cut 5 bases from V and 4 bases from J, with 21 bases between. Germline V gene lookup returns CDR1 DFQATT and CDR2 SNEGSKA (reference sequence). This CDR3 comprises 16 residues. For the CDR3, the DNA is TGCAGTGCTGGAGCTTTAGCCTCATCAAGAAATCAGCCCCAGCATTTT. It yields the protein CSAGALASSRNQPQHF.

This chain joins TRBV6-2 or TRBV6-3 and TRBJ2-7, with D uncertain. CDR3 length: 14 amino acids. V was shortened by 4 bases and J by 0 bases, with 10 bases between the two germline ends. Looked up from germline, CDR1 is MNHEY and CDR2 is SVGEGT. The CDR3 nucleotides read TGTGCCAGCAGTTCCCGAGAACTCTCCTACGAGCAGTACTTC. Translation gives CASSSRELSYEQYF.

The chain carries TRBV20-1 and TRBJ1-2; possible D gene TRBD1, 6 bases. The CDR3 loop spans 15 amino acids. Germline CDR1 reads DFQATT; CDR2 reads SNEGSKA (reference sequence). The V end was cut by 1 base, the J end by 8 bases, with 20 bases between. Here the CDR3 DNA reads TGCAGTGCTAGAGGCCCGGGGAGGGGGGACGGGGGCTACACCTTC. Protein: CSARGPGRGDGGYTF.

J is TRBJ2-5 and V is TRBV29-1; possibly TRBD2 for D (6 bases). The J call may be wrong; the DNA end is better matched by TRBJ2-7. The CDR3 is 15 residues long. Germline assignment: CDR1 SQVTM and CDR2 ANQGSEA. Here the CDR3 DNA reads TGCAGCGTTGAAGTAGGGACCGCCGGAGGGAGCGAGCAGTACTTC. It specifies CSVEVGTAGGSEQYF.

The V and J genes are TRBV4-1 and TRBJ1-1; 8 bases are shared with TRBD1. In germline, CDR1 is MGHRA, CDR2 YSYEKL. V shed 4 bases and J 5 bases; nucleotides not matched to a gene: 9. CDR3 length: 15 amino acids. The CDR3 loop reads CASSPPDRGWTEAFF. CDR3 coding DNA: TGCGCCAGCAGCCCCCCTGACAGGGGTTGGACTGAAGCTTTCTTT.

The CDR3 here is CASSHGQGEEAFSGANVLTF. DNA for the CDR3: TGTGCCAGCAGCCATGGACAGGGGGAAGAAGCCTTTTCTGGGGCCAACGTCCTGACTTTC. V and J are TRBV5-5 and TRBJ2-6, with 10 nucleotides matching TRBD1. Germline lookup yields CDR1 SGHKS and CDR2 YYEKEE (reference sequence). V shed 4 bases and J 1 base; nucleotides not matched to a gene: 14. The CDR3 contains 20 residues.

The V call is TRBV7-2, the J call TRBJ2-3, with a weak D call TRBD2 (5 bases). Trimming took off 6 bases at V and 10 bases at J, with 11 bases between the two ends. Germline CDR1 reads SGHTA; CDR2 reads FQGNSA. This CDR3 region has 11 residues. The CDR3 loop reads CASSASLPQYF. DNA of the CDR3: TGTGCCAGCAGTGCTAGCTTGCCGCAGTATTTT.

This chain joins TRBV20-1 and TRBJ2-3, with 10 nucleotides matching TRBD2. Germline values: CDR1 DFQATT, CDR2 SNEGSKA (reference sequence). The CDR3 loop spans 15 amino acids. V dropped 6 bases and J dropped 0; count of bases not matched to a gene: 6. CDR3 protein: CSARTSGTSTDTQYF. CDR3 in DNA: TGCAGTGCCCGGACTAGCGGAACTAGCACAGATACGCAGTATTTT.

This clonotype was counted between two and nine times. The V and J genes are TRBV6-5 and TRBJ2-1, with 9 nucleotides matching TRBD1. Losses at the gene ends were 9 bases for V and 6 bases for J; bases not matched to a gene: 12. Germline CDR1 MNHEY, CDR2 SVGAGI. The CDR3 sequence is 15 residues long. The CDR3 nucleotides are TGTGCCAGTCGCTCAGCGGGGACAGGGAGCAATGAGCAGTTCTTC. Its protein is CASRSAGTGSNEQFF.

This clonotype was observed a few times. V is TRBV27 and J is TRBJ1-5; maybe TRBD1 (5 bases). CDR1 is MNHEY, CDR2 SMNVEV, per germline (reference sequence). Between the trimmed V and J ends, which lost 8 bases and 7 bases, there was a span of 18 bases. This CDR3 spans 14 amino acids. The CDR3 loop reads CASSPLGDFQPQHF. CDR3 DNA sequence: TGTGCCAGCTCCCCTTTGGGGGATTTCCAGCCCCAGCATTTT.

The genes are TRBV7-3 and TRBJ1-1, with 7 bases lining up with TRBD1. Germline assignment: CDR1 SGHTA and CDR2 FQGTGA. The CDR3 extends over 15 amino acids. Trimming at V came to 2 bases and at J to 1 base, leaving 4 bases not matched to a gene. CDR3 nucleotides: TGTGCCAGCAGCTTAGAAGACAGGGCGAACACTGAAGCTTTCTTT. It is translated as CASSLEDRANTEAFF.

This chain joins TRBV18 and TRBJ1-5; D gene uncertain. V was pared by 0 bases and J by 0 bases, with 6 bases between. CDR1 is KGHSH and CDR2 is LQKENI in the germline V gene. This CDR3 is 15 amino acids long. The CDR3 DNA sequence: TGTGCCAGCTCACCACCAGGGTTTAGCAATCAGCCCCAGCATTTT. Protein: CASSPPGFSNQPQHF.